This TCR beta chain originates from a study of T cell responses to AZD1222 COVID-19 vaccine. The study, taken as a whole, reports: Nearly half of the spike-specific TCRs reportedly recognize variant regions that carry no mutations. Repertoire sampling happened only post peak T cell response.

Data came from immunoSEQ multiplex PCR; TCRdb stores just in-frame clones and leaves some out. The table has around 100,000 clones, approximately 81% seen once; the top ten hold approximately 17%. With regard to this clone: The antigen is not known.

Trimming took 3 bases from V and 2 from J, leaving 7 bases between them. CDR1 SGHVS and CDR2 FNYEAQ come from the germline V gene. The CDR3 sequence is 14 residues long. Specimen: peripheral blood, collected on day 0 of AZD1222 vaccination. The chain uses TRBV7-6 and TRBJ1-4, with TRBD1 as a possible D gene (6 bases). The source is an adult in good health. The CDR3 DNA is TGTGCCAGCAGCTTGCAGGGGACTAATGAAAAACTGTTTTTT. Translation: CASSLQGTNEKLFF. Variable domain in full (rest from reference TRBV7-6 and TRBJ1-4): GAGVSQSPRYKVTKRGQDVALRCDPISGHVSLYWYRQALGQGPEFLTYFNYEAQQDKSGLPNDRFSAERPEGSISTLTIQRTEQRDSAMYRCASSLQGTNEKLFFGSGTQLSVL.